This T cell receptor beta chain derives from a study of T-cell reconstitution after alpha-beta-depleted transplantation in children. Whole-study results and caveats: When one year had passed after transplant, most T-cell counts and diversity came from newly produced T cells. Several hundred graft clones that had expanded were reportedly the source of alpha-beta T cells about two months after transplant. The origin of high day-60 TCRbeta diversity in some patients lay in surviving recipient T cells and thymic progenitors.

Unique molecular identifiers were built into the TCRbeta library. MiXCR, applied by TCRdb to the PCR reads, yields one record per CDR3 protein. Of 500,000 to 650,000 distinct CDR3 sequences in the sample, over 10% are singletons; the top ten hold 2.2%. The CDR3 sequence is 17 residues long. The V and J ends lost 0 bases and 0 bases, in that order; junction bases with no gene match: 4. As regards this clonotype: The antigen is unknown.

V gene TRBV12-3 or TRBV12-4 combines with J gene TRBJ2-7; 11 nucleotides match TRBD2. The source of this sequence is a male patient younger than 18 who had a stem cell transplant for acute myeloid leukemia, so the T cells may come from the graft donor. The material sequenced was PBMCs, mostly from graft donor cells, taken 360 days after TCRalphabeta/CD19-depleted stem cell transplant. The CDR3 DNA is TGTGCCAGCAGTTTAGCTCTAGCGGGGGGCATCTCCTACGAGCAGTACTTC. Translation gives CASSLALAGGISYEQYF.